Listed here are 24 T cell receptor beta chains from one sample, sequenced in a study of control samples from healthy donors and cancer patients. Measured with immunoSEQ multiplex PCR; TCRdb has only the in-frame clones, and not every one. The table lists 150,000 to 200,000 clones, 93% of them singletons. Sequences were obtained from blood. The origin of the receptors is a woman between 55 and 75 years old in good health.

This sequence joins TRBV5-6 and TRBJ1-2; no clear D gene. Trimming took off 0 bases at V and 8 bases at J, with 11 bases between the two ends. CDR3 length equals 13 residues. CDR1 is SGHDT, CDR2 YYEEEE, per germline. In nucleotides, the CDR3 is TGTGCCAGCAGCTTGGCCCAGCGCGCGGGCTACACCTTC. It translates to CASSLAQRAGYTF. The full variable domain, its missing parts supplied by reference TRBV5-6 and TRBJ1-2, is DAGVTQSPTHLIKTRGQQVTLRCSPKSGHDTVSWYQQALGQGPQFIFQYYEEEERQRGNFPDRFSGHQFPNYSSELNVNALLLGDSALYLCASSLAQRAGYTFGSGTRLTVV.

The rearrangement joins TRBV6-6 to TRBJ1-2; D unresolved. CDR3 length equals 13 residues. CDR1 is MNHNY, CDR2 SVGAGI, per germline (reference sequence). V lost 7 bases, J lost 6 bases, and 15 bases lay in between. CDR3 sequence (DNA): TGTGCCAGCAAGAGTCTTCTAGTGGATGGCTACACCTTC. Translated, it gives CASKSLLVDGYTF.

This clone was found once. The chain recombines TRBV2 with TRBJ1-1; no reliable D call. This CDR3 has 11 amino acids. The germline gives CDR1 SNHLY, CDR2 FYNNEI. Here the CDR3 reads CATMVNTEAFF. The DNA for the CDR3 is TGTGCTACCATGGTAAACACTGAAGCTTTCTTT.

The chain employs TRBV30 and TRBJ1-6; 8 bases line up with TRBD1. CDR1 GTSNPN and CDR2 SVGIG come from the germline V gene (reference sequence). Trimming at V came to 0 bases and at J to 9 bases, leaving 10 bases not matched to a gene. The CDR3 has 16 residues. CDR3 protein: CAWSVQGGFLRSPLHF. CDR3 nucleotide sequence: TGTGCCTGGAGTGTACAGGGGGGGTTTTTGCGTTCACCCCTCCACTTT.

The chain uses TRBV29-1 and TRBJ1-4; weak D call: TRBD1 (6 bases). The CDR3 is 12 amino acids. Germline-derived CDR1 and CDR2 are SQVTM and ANQGSEA. Between the trimmed V and J ends, which lost 7 bases and 6 bases, there was a span of 12 bases. CDR3 sequence reads: CSGSGEDEKLFF. CDR3 coding DNA: TGCAGCGGGTCAGGGGAGGATGAAAAACTGTTTTTT.

This clone was seen once. The chain combines TRBV7-8 with TRBJ2-7; D remains unclear. Trimming left V 5 bases short and J 2 bases short, with 4 bases between. CDR3 size: 11 residues. Germline values: CDR1 SGHVS, CDR2 FQNEAQ. This CDR3 is CASSNAYEQYF. The CDR3 DNA is TGTGCCAGCAGCAACGCCTACGAGCAGTACTTC.

The rearrangement uses TRBV20-1 and TRBJ2-7, with D possibly being TRBD1 (5 bases). V was clipped by 4 bases and J by 5 bases, with 6 bases between them. Per germline, CDR1 DFQATT and CDR2 SNEGSKA (reference sequence). The length of the CDR3 is 10 residues. The chain's CDR3 is CSATRDEQYF. In nucleotides, the CDR3 is TGCAGTGCTACCAGGGACGAGCAGTACTTC.

The chain uses TRBV10-3 and TRBJ2-2; D possibly uses TRBD1 or TRBD2 (5 bases each). The germline gives CDR1 ENHRY, CDR2 SYGVKD. Trimming took off 10 bases at V and 1 base at J, with 16 bases between the two ends. This CDR3 contains 15 residues. CDR3 loop: CASLGPTQNTGELFF. The CDR3 nucleotides are TGTGCCAGCCTGGGACCTACCCAGAACACCGGGGAGCTGTTTTTT.

The J gene is TRBJ1-1, the V gene TRBV3-1 (or the pseudogene TRBV3-2); D remains unclear. V lost 1 base and J lost 8, with 8 bases in between. CDR3 length equals 12 residues. Germline CDR1 LGHDT, CDR2 YNNKEL (reference sequence). The CDR3 DNA follows: TGTGCCAGCAGCCAAGGAGAATGGGAAGCTTTCTTT. This sequence encodes CASSQGEWEAFF.

The DNA for the CDR3 is TGCGCCAGCAGCCAAGACAGGGGGCCTAGGGCTTTCTTT. This codes for CASSQDRGPRAFF. The J gene is TRBJ1-1, the V gene TRBV4-3; TRBD1 agrees at 8 bases. The CDR3 totals 13 residues. V shed 0 bases and J 11 bases; nucleotides not matched to a gene: 5. CDR1 is LGHNA, CDR2 YSLEER, per germline.

The chain carries TRBV19 and TRBJ1-1; weak D call: TRBD1 (5 bases). There are 13 residues in the CDR3. V lost 1 base to trimming and J lost 5 bases, with 8 bases between them. Germline V gene sequence: CDR1 LNHDA, CDR2 SQIVND (reference sequence). This chain's CDR3 is CASSIGGWTEAFF. The CDR3 nucleotides are TGTGCCAGTAGTATAGGGGGGTGGACTGAAGCTTTCTTT.

The rearrangement uses TRBV2 and TRBJ1-5; D not certain. Per germline, CDR1 SNHLY and CDR2 FYNNEI. This CDR3 comprises 14 residues. Trimming left V 3 bases short and J 0 bases short, with 6 bases between. The CDR3 is CASSDYLSNQPQHF. The CDR3 DNA reads TGTGCCAGCAGTGATTACCTTAGCAATCAGCCCCAGCATTTT. Looking up the rest from reference TRBV2 and TRBJ1-5 gives the full variable domain: EPEVTQTPSHQVTQMGQEVILRCVPISNHLYFYWYRQILGQKVEFLVSFYNNEISEKSEIFDDQFSVERPDGSNFTLKIRSTKLEDSAMYFCASSDYLSNQPQHFGDGTRLSIL.

This clone appeared once. The chain employs TRBV7-3 and TRBJ1-1, with TRBD1 as a possible D gene (6 bases). The CDR3 sequence is 15 residues long. The germline V and J ends were trimmed by 2 bases and 8 bases, with 18 bases remaining between them. Germline values: CDR1 SGHTA, CDR2 FQGTGA. The CDR3, as DNA: TGTGCCAGCAGCTTACATAGGGGGGACATCAGGGAAGCTTTCTTT. This encodes CASSLHRGDIREAFF.

This rearrangement joins TRBV7-2 to TRBJ2-5; TRBD2 matches 11 bases. Looked up from germline, CDR1 is SGHTA and CDR2 is FQGNSA. The CDR3 loop spans 16 amino acids. V was pared by 6 bases and J by 1 base, with 7 bases of the junction left unmatched. The CDR3 protein is CASRPPGLAVQETQYF. The CDR3 region has the DNA TGTGCCAGCAGGCCACCGGGACTAGCGGTCCAAGAGACCCAGTACTTC.

V is TRBV5-1 and J is TRBJ2-2; tentative D call: TRBD1 (5 bases). V lost 3 bases, J lost 4 bases, and 13 bases lay in between. CDR1 is SGHRS, CDR2 YFSETQ, per germline. The CDR3 runs to 15 residues. CDR3 loop: CASSSQGMGTGELFF. DNA of the CDR3: TGCGCCAGCAGCTCCCAGGGAATGGGCACCGGGGAGCTGTTTTTT. The full variable domain, its missing parts supplied by reference TRBV5-1 and TRBJ2-2, is KAGVTQTPRYLIKTRGQQVTLSCSPISGHRSVSWYQQTPGQGLQFLFEYFSETQRNKGNFPGRFSGRQFSNSRSEMNVSTLELGDSALYLCASSSQGMGTGELFFGEGSRLTVL.

The chain employs TRBV29-1 and TRBJ1-1; 7 bases fit TRBD1. The CDR3 extends over 13 amino acids. The germline V gene encodes CDR1 SQVTM and CDR2 ANQGSEA. V lost 3 bases to trimming and J lost 5 bases; unmatched junction nucleotides: 6. The CDR3 is CSVDAGGRTEAFF. CDR3 nucleotides: TGCAGCGTTGATGCAGGGGGAAGAACTGAAGCTTTCTTT.

As for this clone: This CDR3 is also generated by other DNA sequences in the sample. The chain employs TRBV11-3 and TRBJ2-1; possible D gene TRBD1, 8 bases. Trimming removed 3 bases at V and 10 bases at J, with 13 bases between. The CDR3 consists of 13 residues. Germline lookup yields CDR1 SGHNT and CDR2 YENEEA. For the CDR3, the DNA is TGTGCCAGCAGCTTGGGGGGGGACAGGGAGCAGTTCTTC. Protein product: CASSLGGDREQFF.

This chain connects TRBV19 to TRBJ1-1; D ambiguous. Germline V CDR1 and CDR2: LNHDA, SQIVND (reference sequence). This CDR3 comprises 15 residues. Trimming stripped 3 bases from V and 10 bases from J, with 21 bases between. CDR3 bases: TGTGCCAGTAGTATTAACAGCGTGGTAGCGATCGTAGCTTTCTTT. It yields the protein CASSINSVVAIVAFF.

V is TRBV12-3 or TRBV12-4 and J is TRBJ1-5; no reliable D call. Trimming removed 6 bases at V and 9 bases at J, with 15 bases between. The CDR3 contains 13 residues. The CDR3 DNA is TGTGCCAGCAGCCGCACGGGGAGCTGGCCCCAGCATTTT. Translation: CASSRTGSWPQHF.

CDR3 nucleotides: TGTGCCAGCTCACCATCGCTAGCCGTGGGGACAGATACGCAGTATTTT. This gives the protein CASSPSLAVGTDTQYF. The chain uses TRBV18 and TRBJ2-3; weak D call: TRBD2 (5 bases). CDR3 length: 16 amino acids. Trimming cost V 2 bases and J 3 bases, with 15 bases left between them. Germline V gene lookup returns CDR1 KGHSH and CDR2 LQKENI. The variable domain in full, completed from reference TRBV18 and TRBJ2-3, reads NAGVMQNPRHLVRRRGQEARLRCSPMKGHSHVYWYRQLPEEGLKFMVYLQKENIIDESGMPKERFSAEFPKEGPSILRIQQVVRGDSAAYFCASSPSLAVGTDTQYFGPGTRLTVL.

The rearrangement joins TRBV7-2 to TRBJ1-3; D is perhaps TRBD1 (5 bases). The V and J ends lost 3 bases and 7 bases respectively, with 13 bases between them. CDR3 length: 14 amino acids. Germline V lookup: CDR1 SGHTA, CDR2 FQGNSA. The CDR3 DNA is TGTGCCAGCAGCTTGGGTAGCGGGGCGAACACCATATATTTT. Encoded protein: CASSLGSGANTIYF. The full variable domain, its missing parts supplied by reference TRBV7-2 and TRBJ1-3, is GAGVSQSPSNKVTEKGKDVELRCDPISGHTALYWYRQSLGQGLEFLIYFQGNSAPDKSGLPSDRFSAERTGGSVSTLTIQRTQQEDSAVYLCASSLGSGANTIYFGEGSWLTVV.

CDR3 nucleotide sequence: TGTGCCAGCTCACCAGGGGCCGCGAACACCGGGGAGCTGTTTTTT. Protein product: CASSPGAANTGELFF. The gene calls are TRBV18 and TRBJ2-2; possible D gene TRBD1, 5 bases. The CDR3 has 15 residues. Looked up from germline, CDR1 is KGHSH and CDR2 is LQKENI. The V end lost 2 bases, the J end lost 0 bases, and 7 bases lay between the germline ends.

This chain links TRBV12-3 or TRBV12-4 with TRBJ1-1; D unclear. The CDR3 runs to 13 residues. Trimming removed 6 bases at V and 11 bases at J, with 19 bases between. The DNA for the CDR3 is TGTGCCAGCAGGAACCCGCTTGACCTAAGGGCTTTCTTT. Its protein product is CASRNPLDLRAFF.

This rearrangement joins TRBV10-3 to TRBJ1-2; D is undetermined. The CDR3 runs 13 residues. V was clipped by 3 bases and J by 6 bases, with 11 bases between them. Per germline, CDR1 ENHRY and CDR2 SYGVKD. CDR3 DNA sequence: TGTGCCATCAGTGAACCCACCGCCCATGGCTACACCTTC. Amino acid sequence: CAISEPTAHGYTF.